Listed below are T cell receptor beta chains from one sample, sequenced in a study of T cells in Graves' hyperthyroidism and ophthalmopathy. TCRdb re-derived calls from the multiplex PCR reads in MiXCR, one entry per CDR3 protein. In the table there are around 380,000 distinct CDR3 sequences, about 13% of which are singletons. The specimen sequenced was blood. The receptors derive from a man aged 30-40 years with Graves' hyperthyroidism that later progressed to Graves' ophthalmopathy. The conserved cysteine and the conserved F or W are not part of the CDR3 here. Not all rows give a size; the values are once, few, many and, for expanded clones, a class.

TRBV28,.,ASSFRAGAVSDTGELF
TRBV18,few,ASSRGADSNEKLF
TRBV3-1,many,ASSQRPDRLNTEAF
TRBV9,many,ASSVGGSGYEQY
TRBV15,.,ATTPSEGIRTNEKLF
TRBV7-3,many,ASSSRSDTQY
TRBV3-1,many,ASSPHNAGGEQY
TRBV5-5,many,ASSLDPDSTDTQY
TRBV7-9,many,ASTPLNEQY
TRBV2,many,ASTYRRNSPLH
TRBV24-1,many,ATSKGQGSYRQY
TRBV6-1,many,ASSVDLTVTYGYT
TRBV3-1,few,ASSQGGRGGRYNEQF
TRBV27,.,ASSPREGYIGTGELF
TRBV6-1,.,ASSVLETGLGYT
TRBV5-8,.,ASSLDWGANTGELF
TRBV11-2,many,ASSPGGALGYT
TRBV28,many,ASRLTGELGTQY
TRBV7-9,.,ASSLRQTGTIGNEQF
TRBV6-5,many,ASSYAPVWRGDPNTEAF
TRBV28,.,ASGHLPGQGGETQY
TRBV5-1,few,ASSLTTGYGTEAF
TRBV12-5,many,ASGLVDQPQH
TRBV7-2,many,ASSSRAGGQVETQY
TRBV6-1,few,ASSEWAGRADTQY
TRBV18,.,ASSPPGYTGELF
TRBV7-6,few,ASSARGTGSTDTQY
TRBV20-1,many,SAPATLRTGVTEAF
TRBV7-9,once,ASSSEDIVTEQY
TRBV5-8,.,ASSLVWGSSNQPQH
TRBV5-6,few,ASNPGRQNTIY
TRBV19,.,ASSGPGTGSNQPQH
TRBV6-1,many,ASRDTANRGNQPQH
TRBV29-1,many,SVGDVDQPQH
TRBV4-1,.,ASSQDLAVSNSPLH
TRBV7-8,many,ASSGPGKEKLF
TRBV7-2,.,ASSLDSNWVVYGYT
TRBV30,many,AWSEAPLEQY
TRBV19,few,ASATGGQGYQPQH
TRBV6-2/TRBV6-3,.,ASSYETMNTGELF
TRBV20-1,few,SARRTDNQPQH
TRBV6-2/TRBV6-3,few,ASTGRGDTQY
TRBV28,.,ASSSRTGANEKLF
TRBV19,.,ASSNSKVETQY